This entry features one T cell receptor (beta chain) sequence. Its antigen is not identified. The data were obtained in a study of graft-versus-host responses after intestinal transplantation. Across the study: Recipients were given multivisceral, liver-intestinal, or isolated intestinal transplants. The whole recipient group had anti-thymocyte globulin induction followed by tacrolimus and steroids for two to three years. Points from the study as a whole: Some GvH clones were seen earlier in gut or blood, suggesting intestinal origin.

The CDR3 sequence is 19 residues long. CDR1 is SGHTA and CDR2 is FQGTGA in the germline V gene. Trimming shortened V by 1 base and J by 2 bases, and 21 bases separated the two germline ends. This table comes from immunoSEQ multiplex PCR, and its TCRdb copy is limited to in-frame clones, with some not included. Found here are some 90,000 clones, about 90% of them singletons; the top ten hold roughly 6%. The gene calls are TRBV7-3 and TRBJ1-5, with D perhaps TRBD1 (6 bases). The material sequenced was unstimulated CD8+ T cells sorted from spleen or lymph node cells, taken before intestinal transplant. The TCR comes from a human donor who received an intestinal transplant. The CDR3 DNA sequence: TGTGCCAGCAGCTTAAAGGGGCTAGGGGGGCACAGGGGCAATCAGCCCCAGCATTTT. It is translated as CASSLKGLGGHRGNQPQHF.